This T cell receptor (beta chain) was captured in a study of identical twins. Germline values: CDR1 LGHDT, CDR2 YNNKEL (reference sequence). V was cut by 4 bases and J by 0 bases, with 17 bases left in between. The CDR3 extends over 17 amino acids. With template switching, a universal primer site was added, and the cDNA carried unique molecular identifiers. TCRdb itself ran the 5' RACE reads through MiXCR, one entry per CDR3 protein. The sample includes 1.5 million to 2 million distinct CDR3 sequences, about 31% of them seen just once. This clonotype originated in a newborn girl in good health. Sequencing was performed on cord blood. The chain employs TRBV3-1 and TRBJ2-3; no definite D call. The CDR3 is CASSPSFLLFSTDTQYF. The CDR3 DNA reads TGTGCCAGCAGCCCCTCCTTCCTCTTGTTCAGCACAGATACGCAGTATTTT.